Shown below are 10 T cell receptor beta chains from a single sample sequenced in a study of T cells in Graves' hyperthyroidism and ophthalmopathy. From RNA transcripts, TCR beta CDR3 regions were amplified. First-round RT-PCR targeting the TCR CDR3 was performed with the HTBI primer set. TCRdb re-analysed the multiplex PCR reads in MiXCR, keeping a single row per CDR3 protein. The data contain around 300,000 distinct CDR3 sequences, more than 11% of them singletons. The specimen was blood. These receptors were obtained from a woman in her 30s with Graves' hyperthyroidism.

The chain couples TRBV28 to TRBJ2-7; possible D gene TRBD1, 6 bases. The CDR3 extends over 15 amino acids. The germline V gene has CDR1 MDHEN and CDR2 SYDVKM. V was clipped by 8 bases and J by 0 bases, with 17 bases between them. CDR3 coding DNA: TGTGCCAGCCGACGGCCAGGGGAAGCCTCCTACGAGCAGTACTTC. This encodes CASRRPGEASYEQYF.

This rearrangement joins TRBV20-1 to TRBJ1-2; D gene unclear. This CDR3 has 10 amino acids. The V gene lost 7 bases and the J gene lost 5 bases, with 8 bases spanning the gap. The germline V gene has CDR1 DFQATT and CDR2 SNEGSKA (reference sequence). Written as DNA, the CDR3 is TGCAGTGGTGAGGAGTATGGCTACACCTTC. It yields the protein CSGEEYGYTF.

Ten or more counts support this clonotype. This chain links TRBV20-1 with TRBJ2-1, with 8 bases lining up with TRBD2. After removal of 3 bases from V and 0 bases from J, the junction contained 4 bases not matched to a gene. The CDR3 is 15 amino acids. Germline lookup yields CDR1 DFQATT and CDR2 SNEGSKA (reference sequence). The CDR3 bases are TGCAGTGCTAGGGGACTAGACAGCTCCTACAATGAGCAGTTCTTC. Protein product: CSARGLDSSYNEQFF.

This clonotype showed up just a few times. V gene TRBV19 combines with J gene TRBJ1-1; 8 nucleotides align to TRBD1. Unmatched junction bases numbered 3, after V lost 2 bases and J lost 4 bases. The germline gives CDR1 LNHDA, CDR2 SQIVND (reference sequence). CDR3 length equals 14 residues. The CDR3 sequence is CASSIKTGGTEAFF. The CDR3 DNA reads as TGTGCCAGTAGTATAAAAACAGGGGGCACTGAAGCTTTCTTT.

In its sample, this clonotype was seen many times. The CDR3 DNA reads as TGTGCCACCGCGACAGGGGATCATCCTAGCGGGAGCTCTACGTATGAGCAGTTCTTC. Translated: CATATGDHPSGSSTYEQFF. The chain combines TRBV28 with TRBJ2-1, with 10 bases identical to TRBD2. Germline CDR1 MDHEN, CDR2 SYDVKM. J gave up 8 bases and V 10 bases, and 26 bases lay outside the gene matches. The CDR3 consists of 19 residues. Together with reference TRBV28 and TRBJ2-1, the CDR3 gives the full variable domain: DVKVTQSSRYLVKRTGEKVFLECVQDMDHENMFWYRQDPGLGLRLIYFSYDVKMKEKGDIPEGYSVSREKKERFSLILESASTNQTSMYLCATATGDHPSGSSTYEQFFGPGTRLTVL.

This clonotype has just a few counts. The chain combines TRBV29-1 with TRBJ1-5; weak D call: TRBD1 (5 bases). From germline, CDR1 is SQVTM and CDR2 ANQGSEA. Between the trimmed V and J ends, which lost 4 bases and 6 bases, there was a span of 13 bases. The length of the CDR3 is 13 residues. This CDR3 is CSVGWRGGQPQHF. The CDR3, as DNA: TGCAGCGTTGGATGGAGGGGAGGTCAGCCCCAGCATTTT.

This clonotype was counted many times. V gene TRBV27 combines with J gene TRBJ1-1, with D uncertain. The CDR3 length is 14 residues. Germline-derived CDR1 and CDR2 are MNHEY and SMNVEV (reference sequence). Trimming left V 5 bases short and J 1 base short, with 11 bases between. For the CDR3, the DNA is TGTGCCAGCAGTGGTGTGGGTCCGAACACTGAAGCTTTCTTT. Protein product: CASSGVGPNTEAFF.

This clonotype has just a few counts. J is TRBJ1-3 and V is TRBV18; D unclear. This CDR3 is 14 amino acids long. Germline CDR1 and CDR2: KGHSH and LQKENI. The germline V and J ends were trimmed by 5 bases and 0 bases, with 8 bases remaining between them. DNA for the CDR3: TGTGCCAGCTCATTCGGTTCCTCTGGAAACACCATATATTTT. Translation gives CASSFGSSGNTIYF.

This clonotype was counted only a few times. The J gene is TRBJ2-5, the V gene TRBV7-8; D remains ambiguous. CDR3 size: 15 residues. Between the trimmed V and J ends, which lost 3 bases and 1 base, there was a span of 12 bases. Germline assignment: CDR1 SGHVS and CDR2 FQNEAQ. In nucleotides, the CDR3 is TGTGCCAGCAGCTTCTCGAGCAAGGTCCAAGAGACCCAGTACTTC. Its translation is CASSFSSKVQETQYF.

This clonotype was seen at least ten times. The chain carries TRBV20-1 and TRBJ2-3, with 8 bases that match TRBD1. Germline loops: CDR1 DFQATT, CDR2 SNEGSKA (reference sequence). CDR3 length: 19 amino acids. V shed 7 bases, J shed 2 bases, and the junction held 23 bases outside the gene matches. The CDR3, as DNA: TGCAGTGTGGCCCTGGGGGCCATAGGACAGGGAACTACCACAGATACGCAGTATTTT. This translates into CSVALGAIGQGTTTDTQYF.